This T cell receptor beta chain came from a study of cytomegalovirus exposure and HLA in healthy donors (dated 2017 in TCRdb). Looking at the study overall: An earlier analysis of approximately 640 of the donors reported more than 250 Gb of sequence data and roughly 110 million unique TCR beta sequences from some 180 million T cells. An early release that covered about 600 HLA-typed donors contained approximately 300 gigabases of sequencing data and approximately 85 million unique TCR sequences. Of the approximately 400 genotyped donors, roughly 85% fell in the genetic ancestry cluster associated with self-reported Caucasian donors. The aim of the study was to test whether cataloging public T cell receptors could identify signatures of past pathogen exposure. The study used immunosequencing to profile the T cell repertoires of several hundred subjects and linked those repertoires to cytomegalovirus serostatus. Along with the roughly 710-subject first cohort, a separate validation cohort of around 110 different subjects was used. To predict cytomegalovirus infection status, the study combined high-throughput TCR immunosequencing, statistical association of individual TCRs with disease status, and machine learning. A later analysis re-analyzed previously published TCR beta repertoires from hundreds of donors and added high-resolution HLA genotyping to study TCR occurrence patterns. Rather than using new phenotypic data, the later analysis identified candidate immune exposures from TCR beta sequences and from how often those sequences occurred across donors. An earlier analysis of 500 to 650 of the donors applied high-throughput TCR beta sequencing to assess whether each TCR beta V gene segment acted as functional or pseudogenic. Donor age, sex, ethnicity and CMV serostatus were compiled alongside the repertoire data. Genome-wide SNP genotypes for about 65% of the 666 donors were used in a later genetic analysis, which treated that subset as a discovery cohort. Every discovery cohort repertoire had been produced on one sequencing platform. HLA typing covered class I and class II loci at four-digit resolution. Typing coverage differed by locus: A, B, C, DRB1 and DQB1 were typed in roughly 620-630 donors, DQA1 in about 560, DPA1 in some 610, and DPB1 in just under 490. Five DR-DQ haplotypes were handled as single units for association and clustering because linkage in the cohort was strong. Across about 370 genotyped donors of the cohort, an average of approximately 200,000 unique TCR beta nucleotide sequences per donor were sequenced, and roughly 18% of those sequences were non-productive.

CDR1 is given as MNHEY and CDR2 as SMNVEV, both from the germline V gene (reference sequence). Compared with germline, V lacks 3 bases and J lacks 5 bases; bases without a gene match: 2. From the cysteine up to the phenylalanine, the CDR3 has a length of 14 residues. Left in the record is the CDR3 DNA by itself, 42 bases read in frame from the first base. The cohort comprised more than 550 healthy bone marrow donors. At the time of sampling, every cohort member was nominally healthy, though immune exposures that went unrecorded were likely present. The donor tested CMV seropositive, placing the donor among the 250 to 300 seropositive members of the cohort. A peripheral blood sample was provided by each donor, and peripheral blood mononuclear cells were used for TCR beta sequencing. The Qiagen DNeasy Blood Extraction Kit was used to extract genomic DNA from the blood cell samples. Library prep was done by the immunoSEQ multiplex PCR assay. For the multiplex PCR, a mixture combining 60 forward primers for TCR Vbeta segments and 13 reverse primers for TCR Jbeta segments was used. Amplification of the CDR3 region of rearranged TCR beta genes was performed with a multiplex PCR assay on genomic DNA. On the Illumina HiSeq System, the amplified TCR beta libraries were sequenced as 87-base-pair reads. Processing in the source paper ran as follows. A later analysis counted about 76 million unique TCR beta chains across the 650 to 800 repertoires, and roughly 9.9 million of these chains were shared by at least two donors. Raw reads were error-corrected and collapsed into unique sequences by a nearest-neighbor algorithm in which closely related sequences were merged to remove PCR and sequencing errors. To assign V, D and J gene segments, CDR3 sequences were aligned to IMGT reference sequences. Each retained sequence needed at least a six-nucleotide match to both a V gene segment and a J gene segment. Rearrangements were called productive when the CDR3 lacked stop codons and stayed in frame with V and J; all others were non-productive. CDR3 was defined according to IMGT convention as the region running from the second conserved V-encoded cysteine to the conserved J-encoded phenylalanine. Sequences without an unambiguous match to a single V gene segment were excluded from the earlier analysis of about 600 of the donors. An earlier analysis of 587 of the donors called V segments functional above 56.7% productive rearrangements and segregating when the between-donor standard deviation exceeded 5%. A statistical classification framework was developed to diagnose cytomegalovirus status using the catalog of TCR beta chain sequences. In a later analysis, TCR nucleotide sequences were compared against IMGT/GENE-DB human TR gene sequences so that V and J genes could be assigned. The TCRdist pipeline was used in a later analysis to assign CDR3 sequences and most-parsimonious VDJ recombination scenarios. In a later analysis, each TCR beta chain was defined by its CDR3 amino acid sequence together with its V-gene family, and reads without a unique V-gene family were excluded. In a later analysis, around 600 highly shared, low-generation-probability nucleotide sequences were removed to address suspected cross-contamination and a sequencing artifact. A later analysis calculated a clonal expansion index for each public chain from normalized within-repertoire ranks of inferred template counts. In a later analysis, generation probabilities were computed using a VDJ recombination model fitted to out-of-frame rearrangements, and the results were checked against IGoR. A later analysis scored TCR-TCR, TCR-HLA and TCR-CMV co-occurrence with hypergeometric tests, applying a repertoire-size bias correction to TCR pairs. To estimate false discovery rates, a later analysis permuted the HLA or CMV assignments 20 times. A later analysis grouped co-occurring TCRs with DBSCAN, adding TCRdist sequence similarity when clustering within HLA-allele-positive subsets. Repertoires with fewer than 30,000 or more than 120,000 public chains, plus five repertoires with anomalous nucleotide sharing, were excluded from co-occurrence clustering. This immuneACCESS table, as held by TCRdb, lists in-frame sequences with V and J called but not all clones. Of the missing ones, under half trace to an unresolved V gene in checked studies; the others have no known cause. That table gives V, J and clone size, and the DNA gave D and trimming. For this sample there are more than 140,000 clones; roughly four fifths appear just once. 3% to 3.5% of the sample lies in the top ten.

This clone was counted a single time. Which antigen it targets is not known. Base qualities are not provided; no much larger clone lies one nucleotide away. The research as a whole found: In a later genetic analysis, a missense DCLRE1C variant was associated with V-gene and J-gene trimming of TCR beta chains, and the association was replicated in an independent cohort. A later analysis associated about 18,000 TCR beta sequences with specific HLA alleles at a false discovery rate of 0.05. In vitro tests confirmed that a few of the cytomegalovirus-associated TCR beta chains recognize cytomegalovirus antigens. Because some donors lacked HLA typing at each locus, the association tests relied only on the typed subset. Linkage disequilibrium might explain the correlated functional status among segregating V segments, but an unknown experimental factor could not be excluded. Most CMV-associated TCR beta chains appeared to be HLA-restricted in a later analysis, and the HLA associations seemed to be driven largely by CMV exposure. The classifier was reported to diagnose cytomegalovirus status with high specificity and sensitivity in both the original cohort and the validation cohort. Some IMGT-functional V segments, including TRBV6-2 and TRBV6-3, could not be distinguished by the 87-base-pair reads and were therefore excluded. The authors suggested that the approach could potentially be generalized to other disease states and immunological phenotypes. In the study, around 160 TCR beta chains were listed as associated with cytomegalovirus. An earlier analysis of approximately 600 of the donors showed that most TCR beta V segments appeared in productive rearrangements either about 87% or about 30% of the time, which broadly matched IMGT annotations. Presence/absence analyses assumed roughly uniform sequencing depth across donors, an assumption that may not hold. Most TCR sequences were observed very rarely across donors, whereas some public TCRs were present in many individuals. A later analysis reported that several top co-occurrence clusters appeared linked to parvovirus B19, influenza, CMV and Epstein-Barr virus. Only TCR beta chains were sequenced in this cohort, and the absence of alpha or paired-chain data limited detectable features. A cluster of highly shared sequence variants was judged likely to be a technical artifact of the sequencing pipeline. In a later analysis, HLA-associated TCR beta chains were found to be more clonally expanded and to have lower generation probabilities than equally common non-associated chains. A further reported finding was that TCR beta sequences accurately predicted the HLA-A and HLA-B alleles for most subjects in the first cohort. For the cohort, immune exposure information was limited to CMV serostatus. A later genetic analysis reported fewer N-insertions in productive TCRs among donors in an Asian-associated ancestry cluster than the roughly 700-donor mean. According to a later analysis, TCR association rates differed among HLA loci, with DRB1 alleles showing the most associated TCRs and HLA-C alleles showing the fewest. Approximately 18 rarely observed V segments, including chromosome 9 orphons, were excluded from the earlier analysis of approximately 600 of the donors because counts were too low. When HLA alleles, especially DR and DQ, strongly co-occurred, attributing TCR associations to individual alleles was difficult.

What was sequenced was PBMCs. This chain joins TRBV27 to TRBJ2-3; the central 10 bases match TRBD1. This sequence originates from a man younger than 35 in good health and CMV-seropositive. This receptor has the CDR3 CASSLTGGVDTQYF. The DNA reads as follows: TGTGCCAGCAGTTTGACAGGGGGCGTAGATACGCAGTATTTT.